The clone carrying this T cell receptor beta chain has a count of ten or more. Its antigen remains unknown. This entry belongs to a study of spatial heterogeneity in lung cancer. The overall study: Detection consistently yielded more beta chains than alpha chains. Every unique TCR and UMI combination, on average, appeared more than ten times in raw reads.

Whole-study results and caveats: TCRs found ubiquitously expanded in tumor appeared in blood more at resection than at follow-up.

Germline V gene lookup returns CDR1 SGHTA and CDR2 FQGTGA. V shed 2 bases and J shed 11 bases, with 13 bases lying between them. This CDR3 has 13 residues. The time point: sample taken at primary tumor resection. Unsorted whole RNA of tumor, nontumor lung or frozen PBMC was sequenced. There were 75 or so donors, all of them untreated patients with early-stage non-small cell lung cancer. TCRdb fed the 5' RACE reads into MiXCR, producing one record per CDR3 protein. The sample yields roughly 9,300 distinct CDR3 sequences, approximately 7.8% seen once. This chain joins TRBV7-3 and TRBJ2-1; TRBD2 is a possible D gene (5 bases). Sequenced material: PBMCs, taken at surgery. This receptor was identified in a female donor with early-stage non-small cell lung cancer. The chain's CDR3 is CASSLDWRAQQFF. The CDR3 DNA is TGTGCCAGCAGCTTAGATTGGCGGGCCCAGCAGTTCTTC.